Given below is one T cell receptor beta chain in context. The antigen remains unidentified. The data were obtained in a study of OX40 agonist ivuxolimab in advanced cancers. Across the study: While on treatment, patients had intravenous ivuxolimab at 0.01 to 10 mg/kg every 2 weeks. Eligibility admitted prior anti-PD-1, anti-PD-L1 or anti-CTLA-4 therapy; roughly 39% had some. Broader study findings: CD4+ and CD8+ T cells in blood underwent clonal expansion by week 6 at 0.1 to 3.0 mg/kg.

TCRdb keeps only in-frame clones here, not all; method: immunoSEQ multiplex PCR. This sample has about 120,000 clones, with around 91% found just once. Germline CDR1 and CDR2: ENHRY and SYGVKD. V lost 6 bases to trimming and J lost 0 bases, with 9 bases between them. CDR3 length: 13 amino acids. This sequence was found in an adult with an advanced solid tumor such as melanoma, head and neck, liver or kidney cancer. The sample consisted of CD4+ or CD8+ T cells sorted from blood, taken in a trial of the OX40 agonist ivuxolimab. The chain is built from TRBV10-3 and TRBJ2-7; D perhaps matches TRBD1 (6 bases). CDR3 protein: CAISQDSSYEQYF. CDR3 DNA sequence: TGTGCCATCAGCCAGGACAGCTCCTACGAGCAGTACTTC.